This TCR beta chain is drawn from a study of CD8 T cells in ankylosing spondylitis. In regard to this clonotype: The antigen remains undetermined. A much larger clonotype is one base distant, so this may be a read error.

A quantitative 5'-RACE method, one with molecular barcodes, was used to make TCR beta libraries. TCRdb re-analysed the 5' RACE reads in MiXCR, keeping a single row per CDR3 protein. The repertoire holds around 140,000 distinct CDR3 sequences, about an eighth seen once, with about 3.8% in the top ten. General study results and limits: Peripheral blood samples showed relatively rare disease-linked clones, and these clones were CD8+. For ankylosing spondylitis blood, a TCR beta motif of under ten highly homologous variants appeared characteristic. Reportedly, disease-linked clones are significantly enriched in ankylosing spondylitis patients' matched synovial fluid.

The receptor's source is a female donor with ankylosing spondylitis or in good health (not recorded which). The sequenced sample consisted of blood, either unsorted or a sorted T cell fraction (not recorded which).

CDR3: CSARDPGTQYF. The CDR3 nucleotides read TGCAGTGCTAGAGATCCTGGGACCCAGTACTTC. The chain links TRBV20-1 to TRBJ2-5; no reliable D call. The CDR3 extends over 11 amino acids. Germline V gives CDR1 DFQATT, CDR2 SNEGSKA (reference sequence). Trimming stripped 0 bases from V and 7 bases from J, with 6 bases between.